This entry lists 29 T cell receptor beta chains sequenced from one sample in a study of monozygotic twins with cystic fibrosis. The repertoire was sequenced with immunoSEQ multiplex PCR; TCRdb's copy has only in-frame clones and lacks some. Among about 35,000 clones, approximately 67% were seen once, and the ten largest hold 0.78%. Material: blood. These receptors originate from a girl between 10 and 17 years old with cystic fibrosis.

The chain employs TRBV29-1 and TRBJ2-6; 7 nucleotides agree with TRBD1. The ends lost 4 bases at V and 2 bases at J; junction bases unmatched: 5. CDR3 length: 15 amino acids. Germline V gene lookup returns CDR1 SQVTM and CDR2 ANQGSEA. This CDR3 reads CSVGEGGTGANVLTF. CDR3 nucleotide sequence: TGCAGCGTTGGGGAAGGGGGCACTGGGGCCAACGTCCTGACTTTC.

The chain uses TRBV9 and TRBJ2-2; possible D gene TRBD1, 5 bases. CDR1 is SGDLS and CDR2 is YYNGEE in the germline V gene. The CDR3 is 15 amino acids. V lost 1 base, J lost 5 bases, and 12 bases lay in between. The CDR3 reads CASSVKGVLTGELFF. For the CDR3, the DNA is TGTGCCAGCAGCGTAAAAGGGGTTCTTACCGGGGAGCTGTTTTTT.

The chain has TRBV29-1 and TRBJ2-5; 10 bases fit TRBD1. Germline CDR1 and CDR2: SQVTM and ANQGSEA. The CDR3 covers 12 residues. Unmatched junction bases numbered 2, after V lost 4 bases and J lost 6 bases. The CDR3 sequence: CSVVDRGKTQYF. The CDR3 nucleotides are TGCAGCGTTGTGGACAGGGGGAAGACCCAGTACTTC.

CDR3 DNA: TGTGCCACCAGCAGAGCGGGGGACCTATCCTACGAGCAGTACGTC. It codes for CATSRAGDLSYEQYV. The chain combines TRBV15 with TRBJ2-7, with D possibly matching TRBD2 (6 bases). Trimming stripped 1 base from V and 1 base from J, with 11 bases between. Looked up from germline, CDR1 is LNHNV and CDR2 is YYDKDF (reference sequence). The CDR3 loop spans 15 amino acids.

The rearrangement uses TRBV6-4 and TRBJ2-7, with D maybe TRBD2 (5 bases). Germline CDR1 is MRHNA and CDR2 is SNTAGT. The ends were cut back, 9 bases at V and 0 bases at J, with 15 bases in the middle. This CDR3 is 14 amino acids long. DNA for the CDR3: TGTGCCAGGAGCAGCGCGGGCGACTCCTACGAGCAGTACGTC. It specifies CARSSAGDSYEQYV.

This clone has more than one count but fewer than ten. The chain couples TRBV7-9 to TRBJ1-1; D is possibly TRBD1 (5 bases). Germline V CDR1 and CDR2: SEHNR, FQNEAQ (reference sequence). This CDR3 region has 16 residues. V gave up 5 bases and J gave up 0 bases, with 16 bases separating them. For the CDR3, the DNA is TGTGCCAGCAGCCACCGGGACGGCCTATTGAACACTGAAGCTTTCTTT. Encoded protein: CASSHRDGLLNTEAFF.

This chain connects TRBV4-3 to TRBJ1-1; a weak D match, TRBD1 (6 bases). V was clipped by 2 bases and J by 5 bases, with 18 bases between them. CDR1 LGHNA and CDR2 YSLEER come from the germline V gene. This CDR3 spans 16 amino acids. The CDR3 sequence is CASSQFPAGGWTEAFF. In DNA, the CDR3 is TGCGCCAGCAGCCAATTCCCCGCGGGGGGCTGGACTGAAGCTTTCTTT.

This clone was observed a handful of times. The chain combines TRBV18 with TRBJ2-2, with D possibly being TRBD2 (6 bases). This CDR3 has 17 amino acids. Trimming pared 0 bases from V and 6 bases from J, leaving 17 bases between. Germline V gene data show CDR1 as KGHSH and CDR2 as LQKENI. This chain's CDR3 is CASSPPTGLLGAGELFF. Written as DNA, the CDR3 is TGTGCCAGCTCACCACCCACGGGACTCCTAGGGGCCGGGGAGCTGTTTTTT.

CDR3 nucleotides: TGTGCCATCAGCCCGGGTGGAGGTCTGATCGAGCAGTACGTC. This sequence encodes CAISPGGGLIEQYV. V usage is TRBV10-3 and J usage is TRBJ2-7; tentatively, D is TRBD2 (5 bases). The ends were cut back, 6 bases at V and 6 bases at J, with 18 bases in the middle. CDR1 is ENHRY and CDR2 is SYGVKD in the germline V gene. The CDR3 has 14 residues.

V usage is TRBV7-2 and J usage is TRBJ2-7; D call uncertain. V was clipped by 2 bases and J by 2 bases, with 10 bases between them. The CDR3 covers 14 residues. CDR1 and CDR2 from the germline V gene are SGHTA and FQGNSA. CDR3 sequence: CASSLNKGPYEQYF. DNA of the CDR3: TGTGCCAGCAGCTTAAACAAGGGCCCCTACGAGCAGTACTTC.

The genes are TRBV9 and TRBJ1-2; no clear D gene. The CDR3 runs 16 residues. The ends were cut back, 0 bases at V and 3 bases at J, with 15 bases in the middle. CDR1 SGDLS and CDR2 YYNGEE come from the germline V gene. The CDR3 sequence is CASSVGLQNSDYGYTF. The CDR3 region has the DNA TGTGCCAGCAGCGTAGGGTTACAAAACTCTGACTATGGCTACACCTTC.

This sequence joins TRBV5-1 and TRBJ1-4, with TRBD1 identical over 8 bases. This CDR3 region has 14 residues. CDR1 is SGHRS and CDR2 is YFSETQ in the germline V gene. With V trimmed by 4 bases and J by 5 bases, 4 bases remained unmatched. CDR3 coding DNA: TGCGCCAGCAGCACCGGGACAGGCAATGAAAAACTGTTTTTT. Its protein product is CASSTGTGNEKLFF.

The chain is built from TRBV15 and TRBJ1-5, with D uncertain. V was shortened by 7 bases and J by 9 bases, with 16 bases between the two germline ends. This CDR3 has 13 residues. Germline CDR1 is LNHNV and CDR2 is YYDKDF (reference sequence). For the CDR3, the DNA is TGTGCCACCACACCGGGCTCTGGAGGGCCCCAGCATTTT. Translating gives CATTPGSGGPQHF.

The chain joins TRBV11-1 to TRBJ2-7; D unresolved. Germline lookup yields CDR1 SGHAT and CDR2 FQDESV (reference sequence). The CDR3 loop spans 12 amino acids. V was trimmed by 1 base and J by 4 bases, leaving 5 bases between them. The CDR3 DNA reads TGTGCCAGCAGCTTAGACGAGTACGAGCAGTACGTC. Its translation: CASSLDEYEQYV.

This clone came up a few times. This sample includes further DNA sequences coding for the same CDR3. V gene TRBV2 combines with J gene TRBJ1-3, with D perhaps TRBD1 (5 bases). Germline V CDR1 and CDR2: SNHLY, FYNNEI. The V end was cut by 4 bases, the J end by 4 bases, with 8 bases between. There are 13 residues in the CDR3. CDR3 sequence (DNA): TGTGCCAGCAGTGCAGGGCAGGGAAACACCATATATTTT. Its protein product is CASSAGQGNTIYF.

This chain uses TRBV27 with TRBJ2-1; TRBD1 agrees at 9 bases. Germline V gives CDR1 MNHEY, CDR2 SMNVEV (reference sequence). J gave up 7 bases and V 7 bases, and 14 bases lay outside the gene matches. The CDR3 sequence is 16 residues long. The CDR3 coding sequence is TGTGCCAGCACCCCACTCACAGGGGGCGCAGGAAATGAGCAGTTCTTC. Its protein is CASTPLTGGAGNEQFF.

This sequence joins TRBV25-1 and TRBJ1-4; 8 positions agree with TRBD1. Germline V gene data show CDR1 as MGHDK and CDR2 as SYGVNS. V lost 3 bases, J lost 7 bases, and 7 bases stayed unmatched. The CDR3 contains 15 residues. Written as DNA, the CDR3 is TGTGCCAGCAGTGATACAGGGGGGGTGGCTGAAAAACTGTTTTTT. Amino acid sequence: CASSDTGGVAEKLFF.

The genes are TRBV7-2 and TRBJ2-1; D not certain. CDR3 size: 13 residues. Trimming pared 5 bases from V and 9 bases from J, leaving 14 bases between. CDR1 SGHTA and CDR2 FQGNSA come from the germline V gene. Here the CDR3 DNA reads TGTGCCAGCAGCCCGCCCGGTTTAAGTGAGCAGTTCTTC. It yields the protein CASSPPGLSEQFF.

This clone is a singleton in its sample. The junction departs from germline at one end; a sequencing error may be responsible. The chain has TRBV7-2 and TRBJ1-3; TRBD1 matches 8 bases. Germline CDR1 SGHTA, CDR2 FQGNSA. CDR3 length equals 18 residues. The CDR3, as DNA: TGTGCCAGCACCTTACAAAGGTCCACAGGGGGGACTGGAAACACCATATATTTT. Translation gives CASTLQRSTGGTGNTIYF.

This clone appeared a few times. This chain links TRBV2 with TRBJ1-2, with D possibly being TRBD1 (6 bases). Looked up from germline, CDR1 is SNHLY and CDR2 is FYNNEI. The CDR3 spans 13 residues. Between the trimmed V and J ends, which lost 5 bases and 2 bases, there was a span of 9 bases. DNA for the CDR3: TGTGCCAGCAGTCCAGGGGAGAACTATGGCTACACCTTC. Translating gives CASSPGENYGYTF.

This clone was counted only a few times. V usage is TRBV18 and J usage is TRBJ2-2; weak D call: TRBD1 (6 bases). The CDR3 totals 15 residues. Per the germline V gene, CDR1 is KGHSH and CDR2 is LQKENI. Between the trimmed V and J ends, which lost 3 bases and 0 bases, there was a span of 8 bases. CDR3 in amino acids: CASSPGHTNTGELFF. The CDR3 nucleotides are TGTGCCAGCTCACCGGGACACACGAACACCGGGGAGCTGTTTTTT.

The chain links TRBV5-1 to TRBJ2-3; D gene unclear. The V gene lost 4 bases and the J gene lost 7 bases, with 22 bases spanning the gap. Germline CDR1 and CDR2: SGHRS and YFSETQ. This CDR3 contains 16 residues. The CDR3 nucleotides are TGCGCCAGCAGCGCCGCTGCGTTGGTGGCATCCTATACGCAGTATTTT. Translating gives CASSAAALVASYTQYF.

This sequence joins TRBV9 and TRBJ1-4, with 7 bases that match TRBD1. The CDR3 runs 16 residues. The germline V gene has CDR1 SGDLS and CDR2 YYNGEE. Trimming at V came to 0 bases and at J to 4 bases, leaving 6 bases not matched to a gene. The CDR3 nucleotides read TGTGCCAGCAGCGTAGGGCCGGGACAGCTTAATGAAAAACTGTTTTTT. This translates into CASSVGPGQLNEKLFF. Based on the CDR3 plus reference TRBV9 and TRBJ1-4, the full variable domain is DSGVTQTPKHLITATGQRVTLRCSPRSGDLSVYWYQQSLDQGLQFLIQYYNGEERAKGNILERFSAQQFPDLHSELNLSSLELGDSALYFCASSVGPGQLNEKLFFGSGTQLSVL.

This rearrangement joins TRBV9 to TRBJ2-7; D remains unclear. Germline V gene lookup returns CDR1 SGDLS and CDR2 YYNGEE. V was pared by 0 bases and J by 5 bases, with 18 bases between. The CDR3 contains 16 residues. The CDR3, as DNA: TGTGCCAGCAGCGTAGAGGGTGGCACGGATCTTGACGAGCAGTACTTC. Translation gives CASSVEGGTDLDEQYF.

J is TRBJ2-1 and V is TRBV9, with 7 nucleotides matching TRBD2. This CDR3 is built from 14 residues. V lost 8 bases to trimming and J lost 2 bases; unmatched junction nucleotides: 7. Germline CDR1 is SGDLS and CDR2 is YYNGEE. The CDR3 is CASSPAGAYNEQFF. The CDR3 DNA reads TGTGCCAGTTCCCCGGCGGGAGCCTACAATGAGCAGTTCTTC.

The rearrangement links TRBV7-6 to TRBJ2-3, with 10 bases that match TRBD2. V trimming: 1 base; J trimming: 6 bases; junction bases outside the gene matches: 13. The CDR3 runs to 18 residues. Looked up from germline, CDR1 is SGHVS and CDR2 is FNYEAQ. CDR3 region: CASSLEREGLARRDTQYF. The CDR3 DNA sequence: TGTGCCAGCAGCTTAGAGCGGGAGGGGCTAGCCCGTAGGGATACGCAGTATTTT.

V gene TRBV7-2 combines with J gene TRBJ2-1; D call uncertain. V gave up 1 base and J gave up 8 bases, with 12 bases separating them. The germline V gene has CDR1 SGHTA and CDR2 FQGNSA. This CDR3 is built from 14 residues. CDR3 sequence reads: CASSLGGPVYEQFF. The CDR3 DNA sequence: TGTGCCAGCAGCTTAGGGGGTCCTGTGTATGAGCAGTTCTTC.

The rearrangement uses TRBV10-1 and TRBJ2-7, with 9 bases lining up with TRBD1. Germline V gene sequence: CDR1 WNHNN, CDR2 SYGVQD (reference sequence). Trimming at V came to 7 bases and at J to 3 bases, leaving 13 bases not matched to a gene. The CDR3 is 16 residues long. CDR3 DNA sequence: TGCGCCAGCATCGCCCTCCTACCGGGACAGGGCTACGAGCAGTACGTC. Translation gives CASIALLPGQGYEQYV.

This chain uses TRBV4-1 with TRBJ1-4; D is unclear. CDR3 length equals 15 residues. V lost 4 bases and J 8 bases, leaving 17 bases between the germline ends. The V gene's germline CDR1 is MGHRA and CDR2 YSYEKL. CDR3 protein: CASSPTVGGREKLFF. Written as DNA, the CDR3 is TGCGCCAGCAGCCCCACGGTGGGAGGAAGAGAAAAACTGTTTTTT.